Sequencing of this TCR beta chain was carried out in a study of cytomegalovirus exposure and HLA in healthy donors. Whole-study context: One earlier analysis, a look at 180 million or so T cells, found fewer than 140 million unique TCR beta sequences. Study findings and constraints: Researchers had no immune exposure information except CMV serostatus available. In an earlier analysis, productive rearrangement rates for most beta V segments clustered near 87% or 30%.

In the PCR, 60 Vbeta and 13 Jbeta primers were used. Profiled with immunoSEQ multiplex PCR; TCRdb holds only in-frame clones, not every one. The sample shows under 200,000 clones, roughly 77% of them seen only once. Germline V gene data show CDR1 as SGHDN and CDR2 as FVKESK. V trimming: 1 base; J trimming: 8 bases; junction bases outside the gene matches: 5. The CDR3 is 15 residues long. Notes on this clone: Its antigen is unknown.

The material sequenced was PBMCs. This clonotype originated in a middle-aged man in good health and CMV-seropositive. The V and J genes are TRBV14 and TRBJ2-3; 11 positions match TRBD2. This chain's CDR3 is CASSQASTSGVTQYF. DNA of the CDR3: TGTGCCAGCAGCCAAGCCTCGACTAGCGGGGTTACGCAGTATTTT.